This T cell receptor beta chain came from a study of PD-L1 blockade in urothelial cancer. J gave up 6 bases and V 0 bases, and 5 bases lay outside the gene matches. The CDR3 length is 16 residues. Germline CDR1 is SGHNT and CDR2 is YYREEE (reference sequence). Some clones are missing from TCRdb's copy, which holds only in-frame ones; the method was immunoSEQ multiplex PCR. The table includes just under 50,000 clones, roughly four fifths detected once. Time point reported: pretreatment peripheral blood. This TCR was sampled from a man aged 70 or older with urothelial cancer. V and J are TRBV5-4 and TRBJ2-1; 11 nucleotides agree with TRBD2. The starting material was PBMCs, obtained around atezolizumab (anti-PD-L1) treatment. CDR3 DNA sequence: TGTGCCAGCAGCTTGGGGGGGACTAGCGGACTCAATGAGCAGTTCTTC. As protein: CASSLGGTSGLNEQFF.